This record concerns one T cell receptor beta chain sequence. Beta-chain TCR CDR3 regions were amplified from RNA transcripts. Investigators did first-round RT-PCR with HTBI primers, then second-round multiplex PCR. One entry per CDR3 protein, called by TCRdb with MiXCR from the multiplex PCR reads. Of over a million distinct CDR3 sequences detected, about two fifths appear once; the ten largest clones hold more than 9.5%. The data belong to a study of Graves' ophthalmopathy and Graves' hyperthyroidism. Study-level information: The stable label applied to hyperthyroidism with no ophthalmopathy within 18 months of follow-up.

Trimming at V came to 4 bases and at J to 11 bases, leaving 7 bases not matched to a gene. The CDR3 spans 12 residues. The germline V gene encodes CDR1 SGHTA and CDR2 FQGNSA. This clonotype originated in an adult man with Graves' hyperthyroidism. Sequencing was performed on peripheral blood or thyroid tissue (not recorded which). The rearrangement uses TRBV7-2 and TRBJ2-7, with 8 bases aligning to TRBD1. The CDR3 region is CASSWGEDREYF. Here the CDR3 DNA reads TGTGCCAGCAGCTGGGGGGAGGACAGGGAGTACTTC.